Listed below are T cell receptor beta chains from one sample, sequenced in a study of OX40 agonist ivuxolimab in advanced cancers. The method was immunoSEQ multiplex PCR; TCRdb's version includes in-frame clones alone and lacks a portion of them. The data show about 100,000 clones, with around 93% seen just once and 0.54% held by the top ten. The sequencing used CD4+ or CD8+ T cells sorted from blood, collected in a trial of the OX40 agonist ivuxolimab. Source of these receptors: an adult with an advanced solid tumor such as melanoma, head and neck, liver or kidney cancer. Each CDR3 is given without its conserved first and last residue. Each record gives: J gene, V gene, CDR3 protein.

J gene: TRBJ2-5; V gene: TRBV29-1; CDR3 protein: STRRASGSQETQY
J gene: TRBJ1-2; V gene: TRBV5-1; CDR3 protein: ASSLAGTSNYGYT
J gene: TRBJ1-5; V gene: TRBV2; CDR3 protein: ASSEYVREQPQH
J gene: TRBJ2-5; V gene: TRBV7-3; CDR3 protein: ASSLTPLETQY
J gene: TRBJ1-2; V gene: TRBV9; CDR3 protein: ASSPHLGTGGSNYGYT
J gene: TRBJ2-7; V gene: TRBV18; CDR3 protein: ASSLVPEGATYEQY
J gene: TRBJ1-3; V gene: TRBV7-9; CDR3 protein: ASSIGDRSSGNTIY
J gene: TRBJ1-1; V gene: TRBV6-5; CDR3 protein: ASSYSGRPNTEAF
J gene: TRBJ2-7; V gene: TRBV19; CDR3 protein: ASSERPLYEQY
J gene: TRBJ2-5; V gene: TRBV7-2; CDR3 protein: ASSLAGAGGETQY
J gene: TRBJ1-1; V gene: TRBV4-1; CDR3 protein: ASSPGQRMNTEAF
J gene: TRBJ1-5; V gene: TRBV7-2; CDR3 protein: ASSHYPGGAGNQPQH
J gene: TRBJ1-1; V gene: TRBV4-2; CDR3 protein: ASSPQGAESEAF
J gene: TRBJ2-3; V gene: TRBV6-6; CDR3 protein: ASSYDDATDTQY
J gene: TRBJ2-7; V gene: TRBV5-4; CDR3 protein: ASSLGTGAYEQY
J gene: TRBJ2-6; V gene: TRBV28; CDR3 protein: ASRSRQGVLSGANVLT
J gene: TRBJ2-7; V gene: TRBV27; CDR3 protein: ASSHLGQGAYEQY
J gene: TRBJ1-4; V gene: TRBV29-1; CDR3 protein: SVEWAGLNEKLF
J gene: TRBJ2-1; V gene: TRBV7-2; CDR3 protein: ASSFRQGTYNEQF
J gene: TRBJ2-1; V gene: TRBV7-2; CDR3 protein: ASSLDRGPYNEQF
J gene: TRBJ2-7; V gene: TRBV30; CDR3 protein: AWSVLGGTHEQY
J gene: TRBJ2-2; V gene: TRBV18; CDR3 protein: ASSPFGHRVNTGELF
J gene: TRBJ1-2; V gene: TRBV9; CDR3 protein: ASSDDRGQGYGYT
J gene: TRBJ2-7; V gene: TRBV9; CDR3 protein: ASSVGREGREEQY
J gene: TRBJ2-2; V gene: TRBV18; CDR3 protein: ASSPSTGTGELF
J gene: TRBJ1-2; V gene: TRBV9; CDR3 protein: ASSVEGGADYGYT
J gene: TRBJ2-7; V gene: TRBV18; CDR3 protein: ASSPRDRTYEQY
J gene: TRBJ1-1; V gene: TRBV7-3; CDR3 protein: ASSLGGENTEAF
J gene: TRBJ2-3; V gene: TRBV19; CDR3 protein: ASSLGLAGDDTQY
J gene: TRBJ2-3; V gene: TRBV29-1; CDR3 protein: SVEQGTDTQY
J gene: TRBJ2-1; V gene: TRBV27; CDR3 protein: ASSFGTEVAWEQF
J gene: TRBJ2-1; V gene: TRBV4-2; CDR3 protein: ASSQAGQVNEQF
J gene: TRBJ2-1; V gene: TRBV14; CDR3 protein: ASSKAGNRLSSYNEQF